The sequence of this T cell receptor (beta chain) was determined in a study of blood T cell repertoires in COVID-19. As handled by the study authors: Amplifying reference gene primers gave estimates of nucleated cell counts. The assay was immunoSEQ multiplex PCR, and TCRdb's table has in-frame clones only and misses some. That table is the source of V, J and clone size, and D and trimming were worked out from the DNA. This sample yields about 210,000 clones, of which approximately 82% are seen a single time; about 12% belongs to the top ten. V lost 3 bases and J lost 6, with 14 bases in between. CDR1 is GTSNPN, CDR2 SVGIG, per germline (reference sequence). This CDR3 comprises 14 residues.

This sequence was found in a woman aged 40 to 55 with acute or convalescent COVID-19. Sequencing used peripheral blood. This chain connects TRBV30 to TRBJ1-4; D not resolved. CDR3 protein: CAWRRQGRDEKLFF. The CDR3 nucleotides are TGTGCCTGGAGGAGACAAGGGAGGGATGAAAAACTGTTTTTT.